This T cell receptor (beta chain) appears in the sequencing data of a study of shared clonotypes between healthy human individuals. Study as a whole: Donor ages ranged 18 to 49 years: a couple of women, a few men. Overall study findings and caveats: Memory subsets had estimated richness that was generally smaller than that of naive subsets.

The assay was run at deep level. Method: immunoSEQ multiplex PCR; TCRdb's copy keeps in-frame clones and lacks some. The sample shows around 1.5 million clones, 95% to 99% of them seen only once. The CDR3 totals 13 residues. V was clipped by 3 bases and J by 6 bases, with 12 bases between them. Germline CDR1 SGHVS, CDR2 FQNEAQ. CD45RA+ naive and CD45RA-negative memory subsets were separated from CD4+ cells. With respect to this clone: The target antigen is unknown.

The sequence was obtained from a man aged 30 to 45 in good health. The sequenced material came from naive CD4+ T cells sorted from blood. Stated subset: CD45RA+ positively selected. The genes are TRBV7-8 and TRBJ2-7; D is uncertain. As DNA, the CDR3 is TGTGCCAGCAGCTTGGGTCTTGGAACCGAGCAGTACTTC. It encodes CASSLGLGTEQYF.